A selection of T cell receptor beta chains follows, all from one sample in a study of graft-versus-host responses after intestinal transplantation. Antigens for these TCRs are unknown. Here immunoSEQ multiplex PCR was the method, and the copy in TCRdb shows in-frame clones only, minus some. The sample lists some 110,000 clones; roughly nine tenths were seen once. The sample in question was unstimulated CD4+ T cells sorted from spleen or lymph node cells, obtained before transplant. The receptors were gathered from a human donor who was the organ donor for an intestinal transplant. The CDR3 runs from the conserved cysteine through the conserved F or W. The D gene is left open where the match is weak. Clone size is not always given. Where it is, it says once, few, many or a class for expanded clones.

v_call	d_call	j_call	clone_size	cdr3_aa	cdr3_nt
TRBV30	NA	TRBJ1-4	NA	CACDFVESEKLFF	TGTGCCTGTGATTTCGTGGAGTCGGAAAAACTGTTTTTT
TRBV10-3	NA	TRBJ1-1	NA	CAISEWPGNTEAFF	TGTGCCATCAGTGAGTGGCCTGGGAACACTGAAGCTTTCTTT
TRBV28	NA	TRBJ1-1	NA	CASKSHAEFAEAFF	TGTGCCAGCAAGTCCCACGCGGAGTTCGCTGAAGCTTTCTTT
TRBV29-1	NA	TRBJ2-1	NA	CSGSFVGTFEQFF	TGCAGCGGTTCATTTGTAGGGACATTTGAGCAGTTCTTC
TRBV5-1	TRBD2	TRBJ2-1	few	CASSPTSGSYNEQFF	TGCGCCAGCAGCCCCACTAGCGGGAGTTACAATGAGCAGTTCTTC
TRBV7-9	TRBD1	TRBJ2-7	NA	CASSTGGRAHYEQYF	TGTGCCAGCAGCACAGGGGGCAGGGCCCACTACGAGCAGTACTTC
TRBV5-4	NA	TRBJ1-2	NA	CASSSSRVGYTF	TGTGCCAGCAGCTCCTCCAGGGTAGGCTACACCTTC
TRBV6-5	NA	TRBJ2-2	NA	CASSRLRGNTGELFF	TGTGCCAGCAGTCGCCTAAGAGGGAACACCGGGGAGCTGTTTTTT
TRBV27	NA	TRBJ2-2	NA	CASTQTGTVNTGELFF	TGTGCCAGCACCCAGACCGGGACGGTTAACACCGGGGAGCTGTTTTTT
TRBV2	TRBD1	TRBJ2-1	NA	CASSEADRDFGNEQFF	TGTGCCAGCAGTGAAGCGGACAGGGATTTCGGGAATGAGCAGTTCTTC
TRBV5-4	NA	TRBJ2-5	NA	CASSLEGIETQYF	TGTGCCAGCAGCTTGGAAGGGATAGAGACCCAGTACTTC
TRBV29-1	TRBD2	TRBJ2-1	NA	CSVGLAGVNEQFF	TGCAGCGTTGGGCTAGCGGGAGTCAATGAGCAGTTCTTC
TRBV19	NA	TRBJ1-5	NA	CASSIARDQPQHF	TGTGCCAGTAGTATAGCCCGGGATCAGCCCCAGCATTTT
TRBV6-5	NA	TRBJ2-3	NA	CASSYSRGTDTQYF	TGTGCCAGCAGTTATAGCAGGGGCACAGATACGCAGTATTTT
TRBV7-9	NA	TRBJ2-7	NA	CASSLAPNSYEQYF	TGTGCCAGCAGCTTAGCGCCAAATTCCTACGAGCAGTACTTC
TRBV13	NA	TRBJ1-6	NA	CASSRRGSPLHF	TGTGCCAGCAGCCGCAGAGGCTCACCCCTCCACTTT
TRBV11-2	NA	TRBJ2-2	NA	CASSSERELFF	TGTGCCAGCAGCTCCGAGCGGGAGCTGTTTTTT
TRBV10-1	TRBD2	TRBJ2-1	NA	CASSGDYHNEQFF	TGCGCCAGCAGCGGGGACTACCACAATGAGCAGTTCTTC
TRBV12-5	TRBD1	TRBJ2-7	NA	CASGLVAGGTYEQYF	TGTGCTAGTGGTTTGGTAGCAGGGGGAACGTACGAGCAGTACTTC
TRBV6-6	NA	TRBJ2-7	NA	CASSRVTRSSYEQYF	TGTGCCAGCAGCCGCGTGACGAGGAGCTCCTACGAGCAGTACTTC
TRBV5-1	TRBD1	TRBJ1-2	NA	CASSWGQGKGYTF	TGCGCCAGCAGCTGGGGACAGGGAAAAGGCTACACCTTC
TRBV19	NA	TRBJ2-5	NA	CASSILRGETQYF	TGTGCCAGTAGTATCCTCAGGGGAGAGACCCAGTACTTC
TRBV10-1	TRBD1	TRBJ1-1	NA	CASSDCEQGVVGKKNDTEAFF	TGCGCCAGCAGTGATTGCGAACAGGGGGTGGTGGGAAAGAAGAACGACACTGAAGCTTTCTTT
TRBV27	TRBD2	TRBJ2-6	NA	CASRGLAGGTGANVLTF	TGTGCCAGCAGGGGACTAGCGGGAGGTACTGGGGCCAACGTCCTGACTTTC
TRBV19	NA	TRBJ1-1	NA	CASSSPRARGTEAFF	TGTGCCAGTAGTTCCCCCAGGGCAAGGGGGACTGAAGCTTTCTTT
TRBV4-2	NA	TRBJ2-7	NA	CASSQAGAGAYEQYF	TGTGCCAGCAGCCAAGCTGGGGCAGGGGCCTACGAGCAGTACTTC
TRBV6-6	NA	TRBJ1-5	NA	CASRTGGAKPQHF	TGTGCCAGCAGAACGGGGGGAGCTAAGCCCCAGCATTTT
TRBV5-8	TRBD2	TRBJ2-2	NA	CASALAGGYTGELFF	TGTGCCAGCGCTCTGGCCGGGGGGTACACCGGGGAGCTGTTTTTT